This T cell receptor (beta chain) emerged from a study of cytomegalovirus exposure and HLA in healthy donors. Notes on the study in general: It was confirmed in vitro that a few of the CMV-associated chains were specific for CMV antigens. Subsequent analysis showed first-cohort TCR clusters tending to co-occur in 120 validation repertoires. The authors listed approximately 150 TCR beta chains as cytomegalovirus-associated.

Separate from the approximately 670-subject first cohort was the roughly 130-subject validation cohort, to which the donors belonged. With regard to this clone: Its antigen is still unknown.

Some clones are missing from TCRdb's copy, which holds only in-frame ones; the method was immunoSEQ multiplex PCR. The profile shows more than 130,000 clones, about 90% of them singletons. The CDR3 has 15 residues. From germline, CDR1 is MNHEY and CDR2 SVGAGI. After removal of 4 bases from V and 5 bases from J, the junction contained 4 bases not matched to a gene. The gene calls are TRBV6-5 and TRBJ2-1; 11 nucleotides agree with TRBD1. The sequence came from a woman aged 18-35 years in good health and CMV-seropositive. Sequenced sample: PBMCs. CDR3 sequence: CASSSGQGGDNEQFF. CDR3 bases: TGTGCCAGCAGTTCGGGACAGGGGGGCGACAATGAGCAGTTCTTC.